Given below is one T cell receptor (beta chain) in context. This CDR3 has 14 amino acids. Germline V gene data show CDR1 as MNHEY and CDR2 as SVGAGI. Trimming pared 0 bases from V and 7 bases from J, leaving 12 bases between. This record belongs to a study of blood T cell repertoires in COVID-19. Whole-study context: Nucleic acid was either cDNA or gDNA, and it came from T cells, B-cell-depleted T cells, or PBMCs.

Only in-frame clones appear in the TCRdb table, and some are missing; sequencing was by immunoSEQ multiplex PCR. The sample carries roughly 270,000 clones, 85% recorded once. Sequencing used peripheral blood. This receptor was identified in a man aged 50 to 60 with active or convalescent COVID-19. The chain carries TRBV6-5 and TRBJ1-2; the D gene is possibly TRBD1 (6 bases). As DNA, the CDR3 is TGTGCCAGCAGTTACTCGTCAGGGGAGGGTGGCTACACCTTC. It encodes CASSYSSGEGGYTF.